What follows is one T cell receptor beta chain and its context. This clone occurred a few times. What antigen it recognizes has not been identified. The record has no base qualities; no much larger clone is one base away. This record belongs to a study of blood T cell repertoires in COVID-19 (dated by TCRdb to 2020 to 2022). Regarding the study in general: Samples covering the acute and convalescent phases of COVID-19 were provided by collaborators in the United States, Italy and Spain. The material from the prospective study consisted of cDNA or gDNA derived from T cells, B-cell-depleted T cells, or PBMCs. A freely available public database, intended as a resource for researchers studying the immune response to SARS-CoV-2, is where the repertoires were released. Samples were obtained from the ongoing ImmuneRACE study (first 160 participants) and from over 1,000 subjects provided by 6 global collaborators. Where available, HLA class I and class II types were taken from metadata supplied by the sample provider and were not determined by assay-based typing. The dataset comprised deeply sampled blood TCRbeta repertoires from subjects exposed to, actively infected with, or recovered from COVID-19. Sample metadata almost always included a de-identified subject ID, COVID-19 status, age in years and sex.

The germline ends are 6 bases apart after V is trimmed by 9 bases and J by 4 bases. The germline V gene (reference sequence) specifies LNHDA as CDR1 and SQIVND as CDR2. Taken from cysteine to phenylalanine, the CDR3 has 11 residues. Of the read, only the CDR3 DNA is kept; its 33 bases are in frame from base 1. In the prospective study, participants were roughly 18 to 100 years old, resided in about 25 geographic areas of the United States, and were enrolled through a virtual design. In the prospective study, cohorts were assigned on the basis of participant-reported clinical history obtained from a screening survey and a study questionnaire. Exposed participants had been in contact with someone with a PCR-confirmed or clinician-diagnosed COVID-19 case within 2 weeks of study entry. Each participant in the prospective study had whole blood, serum and a nasopharyngeal or oropharyngeal swab collected by mobile phlebotomists. Additional blood draws and questionnaires over a 2-month period could optionally be provided by prospective study participants. Prospective study blood samples were shipped either frozen or at room temperature before DNA extraction.

The paper's findings and limits, for the study overall: The amount of clinical and demographic metadata varied by source and participant and was provided uncurated.

TCRbeta CDR3 regions were amplified from genomic DNA using the immunoSEQ Assay, a bias-controlled multiplex PCR. On the study's bioinformatics: Nucleated cell counts per sample were estimated from amplification of reference gene primers within the assay. To quantify the absolute abundance of each unique TCRbeta CDR3 rearrangement, sequence reads were collapsed and filtered. For each sample, productive Simpson clonality was calculated as the square root of Simpson's diversity index across productive rearrangements. Not all clones reach the TCRdb copy of this immuneACCESS table, which keeps in-frame sequences only. Checked studies attribute under half of the gap to unresolved V genes and leave the rest unexplained. That table supplies the V and J calls and clone size; D and trimming were determined from the DNA. The sample data list a few hundred thousand clones, and 75% to 90% of these were observed just once. The ten largest clones take up around 4.5% of the sample.

The TCR sequence derives from a woman under 40 who had been exposed to COVID-19. The sequencing sample was made of PBMCs or T cells enriched from blood (not recorded which). The chain uses TRBV19 and TRBJ1-4, with the D gene too uncertain to name. The CDR3 region has the sequence CASHYNEKLFF. The nucleotide sequence reads as follows: TGTGCCAGCCACTATAATGAAAAACTGTTTTTT.